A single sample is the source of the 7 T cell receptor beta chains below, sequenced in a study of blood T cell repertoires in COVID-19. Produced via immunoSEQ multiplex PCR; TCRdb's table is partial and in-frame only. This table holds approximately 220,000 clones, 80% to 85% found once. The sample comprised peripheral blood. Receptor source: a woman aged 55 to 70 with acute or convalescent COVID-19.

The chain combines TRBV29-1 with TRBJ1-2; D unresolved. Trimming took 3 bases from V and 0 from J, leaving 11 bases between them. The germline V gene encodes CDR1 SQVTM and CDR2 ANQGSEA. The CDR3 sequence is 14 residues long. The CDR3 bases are TGCAGCGTTGAGGTCGCGGTAGCTAACTATGGCTACACCTTC. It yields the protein CSVEVAVANYGYTF.

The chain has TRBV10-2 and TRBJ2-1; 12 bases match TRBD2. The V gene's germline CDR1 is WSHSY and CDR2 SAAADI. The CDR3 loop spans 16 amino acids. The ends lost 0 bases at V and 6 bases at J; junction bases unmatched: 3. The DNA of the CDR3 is TGCGCCAGCAGTGAGTCGGCTAGCGGGGGGGGCAATGAGCAGTTCTTC. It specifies CASSESASGGGNEQFF.

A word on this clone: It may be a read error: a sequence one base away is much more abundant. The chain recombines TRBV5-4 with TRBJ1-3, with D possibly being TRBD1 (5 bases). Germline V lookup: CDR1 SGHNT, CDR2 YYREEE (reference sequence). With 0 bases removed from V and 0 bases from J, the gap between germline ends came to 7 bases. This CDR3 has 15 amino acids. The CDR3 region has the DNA TGTGCCAGCAGCTTGGACAGGTCCTCTGGAAACACCATATATTTT. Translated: CASSLDRSSGNTIYF.

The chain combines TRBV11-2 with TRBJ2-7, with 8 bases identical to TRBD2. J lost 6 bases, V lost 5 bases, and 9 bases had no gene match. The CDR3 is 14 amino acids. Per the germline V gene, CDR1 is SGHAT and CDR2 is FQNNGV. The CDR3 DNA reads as TGTGCCAGCAGCCCCGGCGGGACTAGGATCGAGCAGTACTTC. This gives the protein CASSPGGTRIEQYF.

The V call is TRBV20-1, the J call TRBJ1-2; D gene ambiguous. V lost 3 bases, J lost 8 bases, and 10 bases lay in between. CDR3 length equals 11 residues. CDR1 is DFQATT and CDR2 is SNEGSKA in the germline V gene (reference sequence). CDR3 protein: CSASRQNGYTF. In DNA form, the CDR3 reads TGCAGTGCTAGTAGACAAAACGGCTACACCTTC.

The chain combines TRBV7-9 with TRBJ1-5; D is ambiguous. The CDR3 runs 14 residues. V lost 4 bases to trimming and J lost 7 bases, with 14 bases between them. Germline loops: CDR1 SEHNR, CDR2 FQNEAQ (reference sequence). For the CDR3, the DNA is TGTGCCAGCAGCTCTAACGTCCTTTACCAGCCCCAGCATTTT. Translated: CASSSNVLYQPQHF.

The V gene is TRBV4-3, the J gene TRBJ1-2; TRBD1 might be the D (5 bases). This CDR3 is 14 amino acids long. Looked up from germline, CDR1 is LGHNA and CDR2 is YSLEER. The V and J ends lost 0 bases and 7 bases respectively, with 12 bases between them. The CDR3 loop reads CASSQDTGVAGYTF. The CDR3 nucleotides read TGCGCCAGCAGCCAAGATACGGGGGTAGCTGGCTACACCTTC.